The 21 T cell receptor beta chains listed next were all sequenced from one sample in a study of identical twins. TCRdb re-analysed the 5' RACE reads in MiXCR, keeping a single row per CDR3 protein. This table holds approximately 530,000 distinct CDR3 sequences, around 20% found once. These data were also reused for a study on yellow fever vaccine responses in identical twins.

Sequencing was done on a sample of CD4+ T cells sorted from blood. The receptors here all came from a woman under 30 in good health.

There are a few counts of this clonotype. This chain joins TRBV3-1 and TRBJ2-1; 12 bases line up with TRBD2. Germline CDR1 LGHDT, CDR2 YNNKEL (reference sequence). This CDR3 comprises 16 residues. J was trimmed by 5 bases and V by 4 bases; bases with no gene match: 6. The CDR3 DNA reads as TGTGCCAGCAGCCCCCTAGCGGGAGGGCCCAACAATGAGCAGTTCTTC. Protein sequence: CASSPLAGGPNNEQFF.

The chain joins TRBV12-3 or TRBV12-4 to TRBJ2-1; either TRBD1 or TRBD2 may fit D (6 bases each). V was pared by 6 bases and J by 7 bases, with 16 bases between. The CDR3 runs to 14 residues. This CDR3 reads CASRGGPPANEQFF. For the CDR3, the DNA is TGTGCCAGCAGAGGGGGGCCCCCGGCGAATGAGCAGTTCTTC.

The V and J genes are TRBV3-1 and TRBJ2-1; no clear D gene. The V gene lost 0 bases and the J gene lost 10 bases, with 16 bases spanning the gap. The V gene's germline CDR1 is LGHDT and CDR2 YNNKEL (reference sequence). This CDR3 is 15 amino acids long. The CDR3 loop reads CASSQDLAGLREQFF. The CDR3 DNA follows: TGTGCCAGCAGCCAAGATCTGGCAGGTTTAAGGGAGCAGTTCTTC.

This chain connects TRBV7-8 to TRBJ1-1; unclear D gene. The germline V gene has CDR1 SGHVS and CDR2 FQNEAQ. The CDR3 totals 13 residues. V gave up 5 bases and J gave up 0 bases, with 7 bases separating them. The chain's CDR3 is CASSIDVNTEAFF. The CDR3 nucleotides are TGTGCCAGCAGCATTGACGTGAACACTGAAGCTTTCTTT.

This rearrangement joins TRBV7-2 to TRBJ2-7, with TRBD2 matching over 7 bases. The CDR3 extends over 15 amino acids. The trim removed 7 bases at V and 2 bases at J, leaving 11 bases unmatched. CDR1 SGHTA and CDR2 FQGNSA come from the germline V gene. Here the CDR3 reads CASTPRPSGTYEQYF. Written as DNA, the CDR3 is TGTGCCAGCACCCCCCGCCCCAGCGGGACCTACGAGCAGTACTTC.

The chain uses TRBV10-3 and TRBJ1-1, with unresolved D. Trimming pared 2 bases from V and 5 bases from J, leaving 12 bases between. This CDR3 is built from 14 residues. Germline assignment: CDR1 ENHRY and CDR2 SYGVKD. The CDR3 loop is CAISEDRSGTEAFF. As DNA, the CDR3 is TGTGCCATCAGTGAGGACCGTTCTGGGACTGAAGCTTTCTTT.

The rearrangement links TRBV7-9 to TRBJ2-7; no firm D call. Germline V gene data show CDR1 as SEHNR and CDR2 as FQNEAQ (reference sequence). V lost 0 bases, J lost 0 bases, and 6 bases lay in between. The CDR3 spans 14 residues. CDR3 coding DNA: TGTGCCAGCAGCTTAGCGGGGATCTCCTACGAGCAGTACTTC. This gives the protein CASSLAGISYEQYF. The entire variable domain, with the rest obtained from reference TRBV7-9 and TRBJ2-7, is as follows: DTGVSQNPRHKITKRGQNVTFRCDPISEHNRLYWYRQTLGQGPEFLTYFQNEAQLEKSRLLSDRFSAERPKGSFSTLEIQRTEQGDSAMYLCASSLAGISYEQYFGPGTRLTVT.

The chain combines TRBV18 with TRBJ2-7, with D tentatively TRBD2 (5 bases). The CDR3 totals 15 residues. CDR1 is KGHSH, CDR2 LQKENI, per germline. The germline V and J ends were trimmed by 5 bases and 4 bases, with 18 bases remaining between them. The chain's CDR3 is CASSSGGGQAYEQYV. The CDR3 region has the DNA TGTGCCAGCTCATCCGGAGGCGGGCAGGCATACGAGCAGTACGTC.

This clonotype turned up a few times. The rearrangement uses TRBV19 and TRBJ1-5; D unresolved. Germline assignment: CDR1 LNHDA and CDR2 SQIVND (reference sequence). This CDR3 is 13 amino acids long. Trimming shortened V by 7 bases and J by 6 bases, and 13 bases separated the two germline ends. The CDR3 region is CASTWGWGQPQHF. The CDR3 DNA reads as TGTGCCAGTACCTGGGGTTGGGGTCAGCCCCAGCATTTT.

The genes are TRBV7-9 and TRBJ2-1; TRBD1 agrees at 8 bases. This CDR3 region has 14 residues. J lost 10 bases, V lost 5 bases, and 10 bases had no gene match. Germline-derived CDR1 and CDR2 are SEHNR and FQNEAQ (reference sequence). The DNA of the CDR3 is TGTGCCAGCAGCCCAGGACAGGGCGAGGGCGAGCAGTTCTTC. Its protein is CASSPGQGEGEQFF.

V is TRBV29-1 and J is TRBJ2-3, with D hard to call. With 4 bases removed from V and 6 bases from J, the gap between germline ends came to 8 bases. Germline assignment: CDR1 SQVTM and CDR2 ANQGSEA. There are 11 residues in the CDR3. CDR3 coding DNA: TGCAGCGTTGTTGGTAGGGATACGCAGTATTTT. It translates to CSVVGRDTQYF.

This clonotype was observed a few times. In DNA, the CDR3 is TGTGCCAGCAGCTCACAGGGGATTCTGGATACGCAGTATTTT. Its translation: CASSSQGILDTQYF. The V call is TRBV7-3, the J call TRBJ2-3, with TRBD1 matching over 7 bases. Germline CDR1 SGHTA, CDR2 FQGTGA. This CDR3 comprises 14 residues. V was clipped by 4 bases and J by 6 bases; unmatched bases: 7.

This clonotype was detected only a few times. The chain couples TRBV20-1 to TRBJ1-6; tentatively, D is TRBD1 (6 bases). The CDR3 loop spans 14 amino acids. The ends were cut back, 2 bases at V and 7 bases at J, with 12 bases in the middle. Germline CDR1 is DFQATT and CDR2 is SNEGSKA (reference sequence). The CDR3 DNA follows: TGCAGTGCTAGAACGGGGGCGCGCAATTCACCCCTCCACTTT. Its translation is CSARTGARNSPLHF.

In this sample, this clonotype turned up a few times. V gene TRBV12-3 or TRBV12-4 combines with J gene TRBJ2-3; D not resolved. The V end was cut by 6 bases, the J end by 6 bases, with 16 bases between. This CDR3 spans 14 amino acids. Here the CDR3 reads CASRLDPEVDTQYF. The DNA for the CDR3 is TGTGCCAGCAGACTGGACCCAGAAGTGGATACGCAGTATTTT.

The rearrangement joins TRBV14 to TRBJ1-2, with 7 bases identical to TRBD1. Germline CDR1 SGHDN, CDR2 FVKESK. The trim removed 5 bases at V and 3 bases at J, leaving 9 bases unmatched. The CDR3 is 15 amino acids. The CDR3 region has the DNA TGTGCCAGCAGCATAAGACAGGGAAAGGACTATGGCTACACCTTC. Encoded protein: CASSIRQGKDYGYTF.

This clonotype was seen only a few times. In DNA, the CDR3 is TGTGCCAGCAGCCCCATTGCGGGGGCACTCAACAATGAGCAGTTCTTC. Protein: CASSPIAGALNNEQFF. J is TRBJ2-1 and V is TRBV7-9; TRBD2 is a possible D gene (7 bases). The CDR3 has 16 amino acids. Germline CDR1 SEHNR, CDR2 FQNEAQ (reference sequence). Trimming removed 5 bases at V and 5 bases at J, with 19 bases between.

The V call is TRBV20-1, the J call TRBJ2-7; 8 positions agree with TRBD1. After removal of 6 bases from V and 2 bases from J, the junction contained 6 bases not matched to a gene. This CDR3 contains 13 residues. CDR1 and CDR2 (germline): DFQATT, SNEGSKA (reference sequence). As DNA, the CDR3 is TGCAGTGCAAATGACAGGGGTGCCTACGAGCAGTACTTC. Its translation: CSANDRGAYEQYF.

This clonotype was found a few times. The V and J genes are TRBV20-1 and TRBJ1-2, with 8 bases identical to TRBD1. Trimming at V came to 5 bases and at J to 3 bases, leaving 8 bases not matched to a gene. Germline CDR1 reads DFQATT; CDR2 reads SNEGSKA (reference sequence). This CDR3 region has 14 residues. This chain's CDR3 is CSAGRKGQDYGYTF. CDR3 nucleotide sequence: TGCAGTGCTGGAAGGAAGGGACAGGACTATGGCTACACCTTC.

This clonotype came up a few times. This rearrangement joins TRBV10-3 to TRBJ1-1; D remains ambiguous. The CDR3 has 13 amino acids. Deletions cut 0 bases from V and 4 bases from J, with 6 bases between. The germline V gene has CDR1 ENHRY and CDR2 SYGVKD. The DNA of the CDR3 is TGTGCCATCAGTGAGTCAAGGACCACTGAAGCTTTCTTT. Protein product: CAISESRTTEAFF.

V is TRBV2 and J is TRBJ2-2, with TRBD1 as a possible D gene (6 bases). Germline V CDR1 and CDR2: SNHLY, FYNNEI. V dropped 2 bases and J dropped 0 bases, with 13 bases sitting between them. The CDR3 length is 17 residues. The CDR3 nucleotides are TGTGCCAGCAGTGAAATGGAGAGACAGGCGAACACCGGGGAGCTGTTTTTT. This sequence encodes CASSEMERQANTGELFF.

This clonotype has only a few counts. V is TRBV20-1 and J is TRBJ2-3; D is perhaps TRBD2 (5 bases). The germline CDR1 and CDR2 sequences are DFQATT and SNEGSKA (reference sequence). This CDR3 region has 13 residues. The ends were cut back, 7 bases at V and 6 bases at J, with 17 bases in the middle. CDR3 loop: CSDSRGSPDTQYF. The CDR3 DNA sequence: TGCAGTGATAGCCGGGGATCCCCGGATACGCAGTATTTT.